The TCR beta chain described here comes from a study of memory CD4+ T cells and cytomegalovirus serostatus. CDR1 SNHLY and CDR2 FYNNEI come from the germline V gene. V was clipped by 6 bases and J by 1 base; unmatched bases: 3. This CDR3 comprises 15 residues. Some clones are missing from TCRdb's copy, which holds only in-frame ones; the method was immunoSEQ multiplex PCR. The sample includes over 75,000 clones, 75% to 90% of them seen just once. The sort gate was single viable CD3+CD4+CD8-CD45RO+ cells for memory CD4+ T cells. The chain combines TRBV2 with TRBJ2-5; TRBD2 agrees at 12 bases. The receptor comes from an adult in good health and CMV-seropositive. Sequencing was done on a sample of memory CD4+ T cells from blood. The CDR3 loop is CASRPGLAGQETQYF. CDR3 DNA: TGTGCCAGCAGGCCGGGACTAGCGGGCCAAGAGACCCAGTACTTC.